This T cell receptor beta chain was sequenced in a study of T cell repertoires in cytomegalovirus infection (dated by TCRdb to the late 2010s). At the level of the whole study: Donor HLA type was relevant to the analysis, as public TCR beta signatures indicated carriage of CMV infection together with the matching HLA type. Study-wide findings and limitations: In both this cohort and an independent roughly 400-donor cohort, the cumulative frequency of public TCR beta family members distinguished carriers of CMV infection plus the relevant HLA type. The ex vivo response was dominated by HLA-C-restricted CMV-specific TCR beta clonotypes, which also provided the single most frequent clonotype in two of eight donors.

The sequencer was an Illumina HiSeq 1500. TCRdb trimmed public reads at Q25 via fastp, called clones via MiXCR and kept in-frame beta chains. Merged by CDR3 protein, the rows form single entries marked with the most common genes and DNA. This sample holds about 300,000 distinct CDR3 sequences; more than 20% were observed only once. Of the sample, 11% to 15% is held by the ten largest clones. In its sample, this clonotype was seen many times. Its binding antigen is unknown. Base qualities were left out, and no much larger clone turns up one base away. From the cysteine up to the phenylalanine, the CDR3 has a length of 13 residues. The CDR3 DNA has 39 bases and is translated from base 1. Relative to germline, V is 5 bases shorter and J is 4 bases shorter, with 11 bases between their ends.

This receptor chain uses TRBV12-3 or TRBV12-4 and TRBJ1-1; perhaps TRBD1 is the D gene, with 5 bases matching. Sequencing used PBMCs. This receptor was identified in a human donor in good health (CMV status not recorded). Some clones in this sample may be carry-over from other donors' samples. The CDR3 amino acid sequence is: CASSKQGATEAFF. The DNA sequence is TGTGCCAGCAGTAAGCAGGGAGCCACTGAAGCTTTCTTT.